Presented here are 32 T cell receptor beta chains from one specimen sequenced in a study of T-cell reconstitution after alpha-beta-depleted transplantation in children. Preparation of the TCRbeta library was carried out with unique molecular identifiers. Using its own MiXCR run on the PCR reads, TCRdb lists one record per CDR3 protein. The repertoire holds about 76,000 distinct CDR3 sequences, around 14% seen once, with around a quarter in the top ten. This specimen was PBMCs, mostly from graft donor cells, taken 180 days after TCRalphabeta/CD19-depleted stem cell transplant. These receptors came from a male patient aged 2-9 years who had a stem cell transplant for acute lymphoblastic leukemia, so the T cells may come from the graft donor.

This clonotype was seen a handful of times. V and J are TRBV28 and TRBJ2-3; the D gene is possibly TRBD2 (6 bases). Per the germline V gene, CDR1 is MDHEN and CDR2 is SYDVKM. Trimming cost V 6 bases and J 3 bases, with 16 bases left between them. CDR3 size: 15 residues. CDR3 sequence: CASRWAGLPTDTQYF. For the CDR3, the DNA is TGTGCCAGCAGATGGGCGGGGCTGCCAACAGATACGCAGTATTTT.

In this sample, this clonotype turned up a few times. The CDR3 sequence: CASSRRDRDDEQFF. DNA of the CDR3: TGTGCCAGCAGCCGCCGGGACCGGGACGATGAGCAGTTCTTC. The chain recombines TRBV5-6 with TRBJ2-1, with D perhaps TRBD1 or TRBD2 (5 bases each). In germline, CDR1 is SGHDT, CDR2 YYEEEE. V gave up 4 bases and J gave up 8 bases, with 16 bases separating them. The CDR3 loop spans 14 amino acids. Full variable domain (rest looked up from reference TRBV5-6 and TRBJ2-1): DAGVTQSPTHLIKTRGQQVTLRCSPKSGHDTVSWYQQALGQGPQFIFQYYEEEERQRGNFPDRFSGHQFPNYSSELNVNALLLGDSALYLCASSRRDRDDEQFFGPGTRLTVL.

This rearrangement joins TRBV7-2 to TRBJ1-5; D gene unclear. The germline V gene encodes CDR1 SGHTA and CDR2 FQGNSA. V was clipped by 5 bases and J by 9 bases, with 14 bases between them. This CDR3 comprises 13 residues. This CDR3 is CASSLTVLGPQHF. CDR3 sequence (DNA): TGTGCCAGCAGCCTGACCGTCCTAGGGCCCCAGCATTTT.

V gene TRBV6-5 combines with J gene TRBJ2-5, with TRBD2 matching 8 bases. Germline CDR1 and CDR2: MNHEY and SVGAGI. The junction had 11 bases not matched to a gene; V was cut back by 0 bases and J by 2 bases. The CDR3 totals 18 residues. Written as DNA, the CDR3 is TGTGCCAGCAGTTACTCCCGGGGGGGAGGGCCGAGACAAGAGACCCAGTACTTC. It encodes CASSYSRGGGPRQETQYF.

This clonotype turned up a few times. This chain connects TRBV5-1 to TRBJ1-2; 7 nucleotides agree with TRBD1. The CDR3 consists of 15 residues. Looked up from germline, CDR1 is SGHRS and CDR2 is YFSETQ. V shed 0 bases and J 3 bases; nucleotides not matched to a gene: 5. The CDR3 reads CASSLAAGGDYGYTF. As DNA, the CDR3 is TGCGCCAGCAGCTTGGCGGCAGGGGGGGACTATGGCTACACCTTC.

The V gene is TRBV28, the J gene TRBJ1-1, with unresolved D. Germline CDR1 and CDR2: MDHEN and SYDVKM. The CDR3 totals 14 residues. V was trimmed by 5 bases and J by 7 bases, leaving 17 bases between them. This CDR3 is CASSPPRGPSEAFF. In DNA form, the CDR3 reads TGTGCCAGCAGTCCCCCCCGCGGGCCCAGTGAAGCTTTCTTT.

This clonotype was counted a few times. V and J are TRBV7-7 and TRBJ2-4; 8 bases align to TRBD1. This CDR3 comprises 17 residues. V was pared by 0 bases and J by 4 bases, with 8 bases of the junction left unmatched. Germline CDR1 SSHAT, CDR2 FNYEAQ (reference sequence). CDR3 region: CASSLALYRGRKNIQYF. The CDR3, as DNA: TGTGCCAGCAGCTTAGCGCTTTACAGGGGGAGGAAAAACATTCAGTACTTC. The variable domain in full, with the rest retrieved from reference TRBV7-7 and TRBJ2-4, is GAGVSQSPRYKVTKRGQDVTLRCDPISSHATLYWYQQALGQGPEFLTYFNYEAQPDKSGLPSDRFSAERPEGSISTLTIQRTEQRDSAMYRCASSLALYRGRKNIQYFGAGTRLSVL.

This clonotype has more than one count but fewer than ten. The V and J genes are TRBV15 and TRBJ1-4; D is perhaps TRBD1 (5 bases). CDR3 size: 16 residues. Germline V gene data show CDR1 as LNHNV and CDR2 as YYDKDF (reference sequence). The V gene lost 2 bases and the J gene lost 3 bases, with 13 bases spanning the gap. The CDR3 sequence is CATSRPGGLANEKLFF. In nucleotides, the CDR3 is TGTGCCACCAGCAGACCCGGGGGGTTAGCTAATGAAAAACTGTTTTTT.

The V and J genes are TRBV5-1 and TRBJ2-3; TRBD2 aligns across 7 bases. This CDR3 has 17 amino acids. With 0 bases clipped from V and 3 bases from J, the junction kept 10 bases outside the gene matches. Germline V gene data show CDR1 as SGHRS and CDR2 as YFSETQ. The CDR3 loop reads CASSLAWGGKGTDTQYF. As DNA, the CDR3 is TGCGCCAGCAGCTTGGCCTGGGGGGGGAAAGGGACAGATACGCAGTATTTT.

The chain recombines TRBV6-5 with TRBJ2-1, with 9 bases matching TRBD2. V shed 4 bases and J 7 bases; nucleotides not matched to a gene: 8. This CDR3 contains 15 residues. Germline V gives CDR1 MNHEY, CDR2 SVGAGI. CDR3 residues: CASSSVAGVSNEQFF. The CDR3 region has the DNA TGTGCCAGCAGTTCTGTAGCGGGAGTATCTAATGAGCAGTTCTTC.

This clonotype has at least ten counts. V is TRBV20-1 and J is TRBJ2-7; TRBD2 is a possible D gene (6 bases). Trimming removed 0 bases from V and 6 bases from J, with 18 bases in between. CDR3 length: 15 residues. Per germline, CDR1 DFQATT and CDR2 SNEGSKA (reference sequence). This chain's CDR3 is CSARDESWRVGEQYF. For the CDR3, the DNA is TGCAGTGCTAGAGATGAGTCGTGGAGGGTAGGCGAGCAGTACTTC.

The chain joins TRBV28 to TRBJ1-6, with 9 bases that match TRBD1. V shed 5 bases and J 7 bases; nucleotides not matched to a gene: 6. Germline loops: CDR1 MDHEN, CDR2 SYDVKM. The CDR3 is made up of 15 amino acids. CDR3 region: CASSQGQGRNSPLHF. In nucleotides, the CDR3 is TGTGCCAGCAGTCAAGGACAGGGGAGGAATTCACCCCTCCACTTT.

The sample holds a few counts of this clonotype. CDR3 coding DNA: TGTGCCATAGCCCCCGAGGGCCGCACAGATACGCAGTATTTT. Its protein is CAIAPEGRTDTQYF. The rearrangement uses TRBV10-3 and TRBJ2-3, with D perhaps matching TRBD2 (5 bases). This CDR3 comprises 14 residues. Trimming removed 9 bases at V and 1 base at J, with 14 bases between. In germline, CDR1 is ENHRY, CDR2 SYGVKD.

This clonotype appeared a few times. The rearrangement links TRBV7-2 to TRBJ2-7; 7 positions agree with TRBD2. Germline CDR1 and CDR2: SGHTA and FQGNSA. After removal of 5 bases from V and 4 bases from J, the junction contained 8 bases not matched to a gene. The CDR3 contains 14 residues. Here the CDR3 reads CASSPVLRGYEQYF. CDR3 bases: TGTGCCAGCAGCCCTGTCCTGCGGGGGTACGAGCAGTACTTC.

This clonotype was recorded at least ten times. J is TRBJ2-1 and V is TRBV12-3 or TRBV12-4; a weak D match, TRBD1 (5 bases). Trimming shortened V by 1 base and J by 0 bases, and 13 bases separated the two germline ends. The CDR3 length is 17 residues. The CDR3 nucleotides read TGTGCCAGCAGTTTAGGACAGAGAACGAGCTCCTACAATGAGCAGTTCTTC. The encoded protein is CASSLGQRTSSYNEQFF.

The chain links TRBV5-1 to TRBJ2-3; TRBD2 agrees at 8 bases. Germline loops: CDR1 SGHRS, CDR2 YFSETQ. The CDR3 is 15 amino acids. V shed 3 bases, J shed 2 bases, and the junction held 5 bases outside the gene matches. CDR3 sequence: CASSWRGDPTDTQYF. CDR3 in DNA: TGCGCCAGCAGCTGGCGGGGGGACCCCACAGATACGCAGTATTTT.

V usage is TRBV5-1 and J usage is TRBJ1-1; D is unclear. This CDR3 has 21 residues. The germline gives CDR1 SGHRS, CDR2 YFSETQ. The V end lost 4 bases, the J end lost 1 base, and 32 bases lay between the germline ends. The CDR3 loop reads CASSRTKTQTGKIGRNTEAFF. CDR3 nucleotide sequence: TGCGCCAGCAGCCGTACTAAAACGCAAACCGGCAAAATTGGGAGGAACACTGAAGCTTTCTTT. Using reference TRBV5-1 and TRBJ1-1 for the parts outside the CDR3, the full variable domain is KAGVTQTPRYLIKTRGQQVTLSCSPISGHRSVSWYQQTPGQGLQFLFEYFSETQRNKGNFPGRFSGRQFSNSRSEMNVSTLELGDSALYLCASSRTKTQTGKIGRNTEAFFGQGTRLTVV.

The chain uses TRBV20-1 and TRBJ2-7; TRBD2 might be the D (6 bases). The CDR3 spans 13 residues. CDR1 and CDR2 from the germline V gene are DFQATT and SNEGSKA (reference sequence). Trimming pared 7 bases from V and 0 bases from J, leaving 13 bases between. The CDR3 DNA reads as TGCAGTGGGGCTCGGGGGACCTCCTACGAGCAGTACTTC. This sequence encodes CSGARGTSYEQYF.

This clonotype has a count of ten or more. This chain connects TRBV29-1 to TRBJ1-1; the D is unclear. The V end was cut by 7 bases, the J end by 1 base, with 10 bases between. This CDR3 is built from 12 residues. The germline V gene has CDR1 SQVTM and CDR2 ANQGSEA. Here the CDR3 reads CSGRTGNTEAFF. CDR3 DNA: TGCAGCGGGAGGACGGGGAACACTGAAGCTTTCTTT.

This clonotype was found many times. The genes are TRBV12-3 or TRBV12-4 and TRBJ1-1, with TRBD1 matching over 7 bases. This CDR3 is built from 15 residues. Losses at the gene ends were 7 bases for V and 0 bases for J; bases not matched to a gene: 8. The CDR3 protein is CASIPGQLMNTEAFF. CDR3 bases: TGTGCCAGCATCCCGGGACAGTTAATGAACACTGAAGCTTTCTTT.

The V gene is TRBV7-9, the J gene TRBJ2-7; TRBD1 agrees at 7 bases. The trim removed 4 bases at V and 2 bases at J, leaving 5 bases unmatched. The CDR3 is 14 amino acids. Looked up from germline, CDR1 is SEHNR and CDR2 is FQNEAQ (reference sequence). CDR3: CASSSDRFPYEQYF. Written as DNA, the CDR3 is TGTGCCAGCAGCTCGGACAGGTTTCCCTACGAGCAGTACTTC.

This chain uses TRBV28 with TRBJ2-1; D is possibly TRBD2 (6 bases). Deletions cut 8 bases from V and 3 bases from J, with 8 bases between. Germline values: CDR1 MDHEN, CDR2 SYDVKM. There are 12 residues in the CDR3. The CDR3 is CASRDFYNEQFF. CDR3 bases: TGTGCCAGCCGGGACTTCTACAATGAGCAGTTCTTC.

CDR3: CASSTRMSGGRNTGELFF. DNA for the CDR3: TGTGCCAGCAGCACCCGTATGAGCGGCGGGAGGAACACCGGGGAGCTGTTTTTT. V is TRBV9 and J is TRBJ2-2; 7 positions agree with TRBD2. With V trimmed by 4 bases and J by 1 base, 13 bases remained unmatched. CDR1 is SGDLS and CDR2 is YYNGEE in the germline V gene. CDR3 length: 18 amino acids.

The chain uses TRBV28 and TRBJ2-7; tentatively, D is TRBD1 (5 bases). The CDR3 covers 11 residues. CDR1 and CDR2 (germline): MDHEN, SYDVKM. Trimming cost V 9 bases and J 4 bases, with 10 bases left between them. The CDR3 nucleotides read TGTGCCAGTTTTCAGGGTTACGAGCAGTACTTC. Translation: CASFQGYEQYF.

There are a few counts of this clonotype. CDR3 amino acids: CAWIDSGRRANEQFF. The CDR3 DNA is TGTGCCTGGATCGATAGCGGGCGGAGGGCCAATGAGCAGTTCTTC. This sequence joins TRBV30 and TRBJ2-1, with TRBD2 matching 7 bases. Germline-derived CDR1 and CDR2 are GTSNPN and SVGIG (reference sequence). V dropped 4 bases and J dropped 6; count of bases not matched to a gene: 12. The length of the CDR3 is 15 residues.

This clonotype has a count of ten or more. The V and J genes are TRBV12-3 or TRBV12-4 and TRBJ1-1; D gene uncertain. V dropped 5 bases and J dropped 4 bases, with 20 bases sitting between them. This CDR3 has 16 residues. This CDR3 reads CASSIKVGNEGTEAFF. Written as DNA, the CDR3 is TGTGCCAGCAGTATTAAGGTGGGAAACGAGGGCACTGAAGCTTTCTTT.

This clonotype was detected only a few times. The gene calls are TRBV7-2 and TRBJ1-4; D remains ambiguous. V shed 6 bases and J shed 8 bases, with 10 bases lying between them. The V gene's germline CDR1 is SGHTA and CDR2 FQGNSA. CDR3 length equals 12 residues. CDR3 in amino acids: CASSPYEEKLFF. CDR3 sequence (DNA): TGTGCCAGCAGTCCGTATGAGGAAAAACTGTTTTTT.

This chain joins TRBV6-1 and TRBJ2-7, with D possibly TRBD2 on 6 matching bases. The CDR3 is made up of 15 amino acids. CDR1 is MNHNS and CDR2 is SASEGT in the germline V gene. Deletions cut 7 bases from V and 5 bases from J, with 21 bases between. Here the CDR3 DNA reads TGTGCCAGCACCCGCGGGATGGGGTTTGAAGACGAGCAGTACTTC. Protein sequence: CASTRGMGFEDEQYF.

The gene calls are TRBV20-1 and TRBJ2-7; 10 bases match TRBD2. This CDR3 comprises 13 residues. CDR1 DFQATT and CDR2 SNEGSKA come from the germline V gene (reference sequence). J lost 4 bases, V lost 5 bases, and 5 bases had no gene match. CDR3 in amino acids: CSAGLAVLYEQYF. Written as DNA, the CDR3 is TGCAGTGCTGGACTAGCGGTACTTTACGAGCAGTACTTC.

As concerns this clonotype: One end of the junction varies from germline; a read error may be responsible. The V and J genes are TRBV5-1 and TRBJ1-2, with D unclear. This CDR3 spans 14 amino acids. The germline V gene encodes CDR1 SGHRS and CDR2 YFSETQ. The CDR3 loop reads CASSSGEGPYGYPF. CDR3 coding DNA: TGCGCCAGCAGCTCTGGCGAAGGGCCCTATGGCTACCCCTTC.

This clonotype appeared a few times. V is TRBV5-1 and J is TRBJ2-5; 16 positions agree with TRBD2. The CDR3 extends over 17 amino acids. Germline V gives CDR1 SGHRS, CDR2 YFSETQ. V shed 4 bases and J 3 bases; nucleotides not matched to a gene: 6. CDR3 coding DNA: TGCGCCAGCAGCCCGGGACTAGCGGGGGGGCCAAAAGAGACCCAGTACTTC. It translates to CASSPGLAGGPKETQYF.

This clonotype was seen repeatedly, ten times or more. The chain carries TRBV12-3 or TRBV12-4 and TRBJ2-5; 10 positions match TRBD1. The CDR3 spans 15 residues. The V segment lost 4 bases and the J segment 5 bases; nucleotides outside the gene matches: 7. The CDR3 nucleotides read TGTGCCAGCAGTTACTTGACAGGGGGCCGGGAGACCCAGTACTTC. This codes for CASSYLTGGRETQYF.